Following are 32 T cell receptor beta chains from one sample sequenced in a study of Tregs in tolerant kidney transplant recipients (dated by TCRdb to between 2018 and 2021). Library preparation was by the immunoSEQ multiplex PCR assay. TCRdb limited this immuneACCESS table to in-frame rearrangements with V and J called. A share of clones is missing; checked studies link under half to unresolved V genes, and the rest is unexplained. The sample records tens of thousands of clones, nearly 97% of which are singletons. The leading ten clones occupy 0.3% to 0.45% of the sample. Their specific antigens are unknown. Specimen: Tregs from blood cultured with allogeneic cells. Receptor source: a human donor in good health.

The genes are TRBV21-1 and TRBJ2-3; the table calls TRBD1, which could not be checked here. TRBV21-1 is a listed pseudogene. This CDR3 comprises 21 residues. The CDR3 region has the DNA TGTGCCAGCAGCAAAGGGGGGGAACCGGGACAGGGTATCTACGGATGGGATACGCAGTATTTT. It specifies CASSKGGEPGQGIYGWDTQYF.

The chain combines TRBV6-5 with TRBJ1-1, with a tentative D call TRBD1 (5 bases). CDR3 length: 13 residues. Trimming took off 6 bases at V and 8 bases at J, with 16 bases between the two ends. Germline CDR1 MNHEY, CDR2 SVGAGI. This chain's CDR3 is CASRTDKSPEAFF. The CDR3 DNA sequence: TGTGCCAGCAGGACAGACAAGTCCCCAGAAGCTTTCTTT.

CDR3 sequence (DNA): TGTGCCAGCAGCCCTGGGGACAGCGCTAGCTCCTACGAGCAGTACTTC. Residues: CASSPGDSASSYEQYF. V and J are TRBV9 and TRBJ2-7, with 7 bases aligning to TRBD1. This CDR3 comprises 16 residues. V trimming: 4 bases; J trimming: 0 bases; junction bases outside the gene matches: 10. Germline V CDR1 and CDR2: SGDLS, YYNGEE.

This clone was recorded once. The chain carries TRBV4-1 and TRBJ1-4, with D possibly matching TRBD1 (5 bases). The germline CDR1 and CDR2 sequences are MGHRA and YSYEKL. The V and J ends lost 6 bases and 8 bases respectively, with 10 bases between them. CDR3 length equals 12 residues. This CDR3 reads CASSPGREKLFF. For the CDR3, the DNA is TGCGCCAGCAGTCCGGGACGCGAAAAACTGTTTTTT.

J is TRBJ1-1 and V is TRBV7-9, with D perhaps TRBD1 (6 bases). The germline CDR1 and CDR2 sequences are SEHNR and FQNEAQ (reference sequence). V gave up 5 bases and J gave up 5 bases, with 15 bases separating them. The CDR3 has 14 amino acids. CDR3 nucleotide sequence: TGTGCCAGCAGCAAGATACAGGGTTCGACTGAAGCTTTCTTT. This sequence encodes CASSKIQGSTEAFF.

The CDR3 DNA follows: TGCAGCGCCCGGACAGGGGTGAGCTATGGCTACACCTTC. It yields the protein CSARTGVSYGYTF. The chain links TRBV29-1 to TRBJ1-2, with 9 bases identical to TRBD1. From germline, CDR1 is SQVTM and CDR2 ANQGSEA. The CDR3 loop spans 13 amino acids. J was trimmed by 4 bases and V by 7 bases; bases with no gene match: 7.

This clone was seen only once. The rearrangement uses TRBV5-1 and TRBJ1-1, with no clear D. V lost 4 bases to trimming and J lost 0 bases, with 7 bases between them. The CDR3 contains 13 residues. Germline loops: CDR1 SGHRS, CDR2 YFSETQ. The CDR3, as DNA: TGCGCCAGCAGCGCGGAGATGAACACTGAAGCTTTCTTT. Protein product: CASSAEMNTEAFF.

V and J are TRBV18 and TRBJ2-7, with TRBD2 identical over 9 bases. Germline CDR1 KGHSH, CDR2 LQKENI. This CDR3 contains 16 residues. V dropped 1 base and J dropped 3; count of bases not matched to a gene: 7. The CDR3 region has the DNA TGTGCCAGCTCACCACTCCGCGCGGGAGGGTTCTACGAGCAGTACTTC. Translation gives CASSPLRAGGFYEQYF.

The genes are TRBV7-9 and TRBJ2-5; TRBD2 is a possible D gene (6 bases). The CDR3 spans 15 residues. Trimming took 1 base from V and 1 from J, leaving 10 bases between them. CDR1 SEHNR and CDR2 FQNEAQ come from the germline V gene (reference sequence). The CDR3: CASSLGGTFQETQYF. The DNA of the CDR3 is TGTGCCAGCAGCTTAGGGGGGACTTTCCAAGAGACCCAGTACTTC.

This chain links TRBV6-6 with TRBJ1-6; 8 bases match TRBD1. The CDR3 is 15 residues long. Germline values: CDR1 MNHNY, CDR2 SVGAGI (reference sequence). Unmatched junction bases numbered 11, after V lost 6 bases and J lost 10 bases. The DNA of the CDR3 is TGTGCCAGCAGCTACGAGACAGGGGTAGGATCACCCCTCCACTTT. Translation gives CASSYETGVGSPLHF.

Only one count was recorded for this clone. J is TRBJ1-2 and V is TRBV5-6, with D perhaps matching TRBD1 (5 bases). The CDR3 loop spans 15 amino acids. Germline CDR1 and CDR2: SGHDT and YYEEEE. V shed 0 bases and J shed 4 bases, with 13 bases lying between them. The CDR3, as DNA: TGTGCCAGCAGCTTGGTTACGGGGCGCAGCTATGGCTACACCTTC. It codes for CASSLVTGRSYGYTF.

This rearrangement joins TRBV6-1 to TRBJ1-4; 7 bases agree with TRBD1. Germline V lookup: CDR1 MNHNS, CDR2 SASEGT. The CDR3 is 15 residues long. After removal of 5 bases from V and 5 bases from J, the junction contained 8 bases not matched to a gene. Written as DNA, the CDR3 is TGTGCCAGCAGTTTTAAGACAGGGCGAAATGAAAAACTGTTTTTT. Protein product: CASSFKTGRNEKLFF.

The V gene is TRBV18, the J gene TRBJ2-5, with D unresolved. Looked up from germline, CDR1 is KGHSH and CDR2 is LQKENI. Trimming stripped 2 bases from V and 2 bases from J, with 6 bases between. The CDR3 runs 13 residues. The CDR3 DNA sequence: TGTGCCAGCTCACCAGGGGTACAAGAGACCCAGTACTTC. Residues: CASSPGVQETQYF.

The chain carries TRBV5-1 and TRBJ1-2; 9 positions match TRBD1. V shed 0 bases and J 3 bases; nucleotides not matched to a gene: 0. Germline assignment: CDR1 SGHRS and CDR2 YFSETQ. The length of the CDR3 is 14 residues. CDR3 sequence reads: CASSLGTGDYGYTF. The DNA for the CDR3 is TGCGCCAGCAGCTTGGGGACAGGGGACTATGGCTACACCTTC.

This clone appeared once. This chain links TRBV12-5 with TRBJ1-4; D is ambiguous. This CDR3 spans 18 amino acids. Trimming left V 0 bases short and J 0 bases short, with 14 bases between. The germline CDR1 and CDR2 sequences are LGHNT and FRNRAP. CDR3 bases: TGTGCTAGTGGTTTGGTAAATGGCCGGATTGCAACTAATGAAAAACTGTTTTTT. Its protein product is CASGLVNGRIATNEKLFF.

The CDR3 here is CASSPSWGDEAQETQYF. CDR3 in DNA: TGCGCCAGCAGCCCAAGCTGGGGGGACGAGGCCCAAGAGACCCAGTACTTC. The V gene is TRBV4-1, the J gene TRBJ2-5, with D perhaps matching TRBD2 (6 bases). The CDR3 has 17 amino acids. V was cut by 4 bases and J by 1 base, with 19 bases left in between. Germline V CDR1 and CDR2: MGHRA, YSYEKL.

The J gene is TRBJ2-7, the V gene TRBV6-1; 9 nucleotides line up with TRBD1. Looked up from germline, CDR1 is MNHNS and CDR2 is SASEGT. Unmatched junction bases numbered 8, after V lost 6 bases and J lost 2 bases. The CDR3 runs to 15 residues. The CDR3 here is CASSEQGAPPYEQYF. In nucleotides, the CDR3 is TGTGCCAGCAGCGAACAGGGGGCTCCCCCCTACGAGCAGTACTTC.

DNA for the CDR3: TGTGCCAGCAGCTTAGGGGGGACAGGTGAAAAACTGTTTTTT. Translating gives CASSLGGTGEKLFF. The chain has TRBV7-2 and TRBJ1-4, with 8 bases that match TRBD1. Germline lookup yields CDR1 SGHTA and CDR2 FQGNSA. J was trimmed by 7 bases and V by 1 base; bases with no gene match: 2. The CDR3 has 14 residues.

In nucleotides, the CDR3 is TGTGCCAGCAGTTACGTAGGGGCCCTCTACGAGCAGTACTTC. It codes for CASSYVGALYEQYF. This chain connects TRBV6-5 to TRBJ2-7; tentatively, D is TRBD1 (5 bases). Trimming left V 2 bases short and J 3 bases short, with 11 bases between. The CDR3 has 14 residues. The germline V gene has CDR1 MNHEY and CDR2 SVGAGI.

The rearrangement joins TRBV5-1 to TRBJ2-1; a weak D match, TRBD2 (6 bases). The V and J ends lost 0 bases and 10 bases respectively, with 14 bases between them. This CDR3 is built from 14 residues. CDR1 and CDR2 (germline): SGHRS, YFSETQ. The CDR3 DNA sequence: TGCGCCAGCAGCTTGGGACGGGAGACGGGAGAGCAGTTCTTC. As protein: CASSLGRETGEQFF.

The chain recombines TRBV6-6 with TRBJ2-1; D gene uncertain. The CDR3 is 15 residues long. Looked up from germline, CDR1 is MNHNY and CDR2 is SVGAGI (reference sequence). Trimming removed 6 bases at V and 6 bases at J, with 18 bases between. CDR3 loop: CASRPYSTGSNEQFF. The DNA for the CDR3 is TGTGCCAGCAGACCCTACAGCACCGGAAGCAATGAGCAGTTCTTC.

This chain uses TRBV16 with TRBJ1-5; no reliable D call. The germline V gene encodes CDR1 KGHSY and CDR2 FQNENV. Trimming stripped 4 bases from V and 14 bases from J, with 18 bases between. The CDR3 runs 13 residues. The CDR3 DNA sequence: TGTGCCAGCAGCCCTATTCGGGAGGGAAGGGAGCATTTT. Residues: CASSPIREGREHF.

The chain employs TRBV7-2 and TRBJ1-3; 9 bases agree with TRBD1. Germline V CDR1 and CDR2: SGHTA, FQGNSA. The CDR3 spans 19 residues. V trimming: 5 bases; J trimming: 0 bases; junction bases outside the gene matches: 14. This CDR3 reads CASSEQGAATRHSGNTIYF. CDR3 nucleotides: TGTGCCAGCAGCGAACAGGGGGCCGCGACTAGGCACTCTGGAAACACCATATATTTT. The full variable domain, in which reference TRBV7-2 and TRBJ1-3 provide the parts outside the CDR3, is GAGVSQSPSNKVTEKGKDVELRCDPISGHTALYWYRQSLGQGLEFLIYFQGNSAPDKSGLPSDRFSAERTGGSVSTLTIQRTQQEDSAVYLCASSEQGAATRHSGNTIYFGEGSWLTVV.

J is TRBJ1-5 and V is TRBV5-6, with D perhaps TRBD1 (5 bases). Germline CDR1 and CDR2: SGHDT and YYEEEE. The V gene lost 1 base and the J gene lost 4 bases, with 9 bases spanning the gap. CDR3 size: 14 residues. This CDR3 reads CASSLKWGNQPQHF. The CDR3 nucleotides are TGTGCCAGCAGCTTGAAATGGGGGAATCAGCCCCAGCATTTT.

The V gene is TRBV30, the J gene TRBJ1-6; TRBD1 is a possible D gene (5 bases). CDR3 length: 15 amino acids. The V gene lost 0 bases and the J gene lost 7 bases, with 13 bases spanning the gap. Germline-derived CDR1 and CDR2 are GTSNPN and SVGIG (reference sequence). CDR3 nucleotides: TGTGCCTGGAGTGTAGCTTGGGCAGGGAATTCACCCCTCCACTTT. It encodes CAWSVAWAGNSPLHF.

Here the CDR3 DNA reads TGTGCCAGCAGCCCACGGGTTGGGGCCAACGTCCTGACTTTC. Translating gives CASSPRVGANVLTF. This chain uses TRBV7-8 with TRBJ2-6; D gene uncertain. CDR3 size: 14 residues. V was shortened by 5 bases and J by 3 bases, with 8 bases between the two germline ends. CDR1 is SGHVS and CDR2 is FQNEAQ in the germline V gene.

The chain joins TRBV30 to TRBJ1-2, with TRBD1 as a possible D gene (6 bases). Trimming removed 4 bases at V and 8 bases at J, with 20 bases between. The CDR3 extends over 14 amino acids. Germline lookup yields CDR1 GTSNPN and CDR2 SVGIG (reference sequence). Written as DNA, the CDR3 is TGTGCCTGGATCGGGAGGGGGACCGCTCGCGGCTACACCTTC. Protein product: CAWIGRGTARGYTF.

The rearrangement joins TRBV18 to TRBJ2-1; D unclear. With 1 base removed from V and 6 bases from J, the gap between germline ends came to 10 bases. The CDR3 extends over 14 amino acids. Germline CDR1 and CDR2: KGHSH and LQKENI. CDR3 nucleotides: TGTGCCAGCTCACCACGTGCGGCCTTCAATGAGCAGTTCTTC. Encoded protein: CASSPRAAFNEQFF.

The CDR3 here is CASSLRTSGFSSYNEQFF. The CDR3 bases are TGCGCCAGCAGCTTGAGGACTAGCGGCTTTAGCTCCTACAATGAGCAGTTCTTC. The V gene is TRBV5-1, the J gene TRBJ2-1; 10 nucleotides align to TRBD2. Germline CDR1 and CDR2: SGHRS and YFSETQ. CDR3 size: 18 residues. Trimming took 1 base from V and 0 from J; bases not matched to a gene: 7.

This chain links TRBV18 with TRBJ2-7, with D tentatively TRBD1 (5 bases). CDR3 length: 14 amino acids. CDR1 and CDR2 from the germline V gene are KGHSH and LQKENI. V lost 3 bases to trimming and J lost 0 bases, with 9 bases between them. CDR3 coding DNA: TGTGCCAGCTCACCCTCGCAGGGCTCCTACGAGCAGTACTTC. It specifies CASSPSQGSYEQYF.

The V and J genes are TRBV15 and TRBJ2-1; 7 bases match TRBD1. The V gene end was trimmed by 0 bases and the J gene end by 0 bases; junction bases not matched to a gene: 5. CDR1 LNHNV and CDR2 YYDKDF come from the germline V gene (reference sequence). CDR3 length: 17 amino acids. CDR3 residues: CATSREGTVASYNEQFF. The CDR3 DNA sequence: TGTGCCACCAGCAGAGAAGGGACAGTAGCCTCCTACAATGAGCAGTTCTTC.

This clone was seen only once. This chain uses TRBV10-3 with TRBJ2-1; either TRBD1 or TRBD2 may supply D (5 bases each). Germline loops: CDR1 ENHRY, CDR2 SYGVKD. The V and J ends lost 6 bases and 4 bases respectively, with 16 bases between them. The CDR3 runs 15 residues. CDR3 residues: CAISSGTGDYNEQFF. The CDR3 region has the DNA TGTGCCATCAGCTCCGGGACGGGCGATTACAATGAGCAGTTCTTC.